These T cell receptor beta chains were read from a single sample in a study of blood T cells in healthy people across ages. TCRdb reprocessed the 5' RACE reads with MiXCR, giving one entry per CDR3 protein. The sample contains 650,000 to 700,000 distinct CDR3 sequences, 45% to 60% of which appear only once. Material for sequencing was blood. These receptors came from an elderly woman in good health. Each CDR3 is given with its conserved first and last residue. A D gene is named only where the DNA matches it firmly. Only some rows state a clone size, as once, few, many or a class for expanded clones.

TRBV12-3/TRBV12-4	.	TRBJ2-7	.	TGTGCCAGCAGTTCGGACGGATACTACGAGCAGTACTTC	CASSSDGYYEQYF
TRBV6-1	.	TRBJ2-4	.	TGTGCCAGCAGTGTCTCGGGACCTGGGAACATTCAGTACTTC	CASSVSGPGNIQYF
TRBV29-1	.	TRBJ2-7	many	TGCAGCGTACTTTACTCAGGGAACGAGCAGTACTTC	CSVLYSGNEQYF
TRBV10-3	.	TRBJ2-6	.	TGTGCCATCAGTGAGTCGGCCAACTCTGGGGCCAACGTCCTGACTTTC	CAISESANSGANVLTF
TRBV20-1	.	TRBJ2-2	.	TGCAGTGCCAAATCTAGCGTCAGCGGGGAGCTGTTTTTT	CSAKSSVSGELFF
TRBV3-1	.	TRBJ2-7	once	TGTGCCAGCAGCGCTAGAGCCCGGAGGGTTACCTACGAGCAGTACTTC	CASSARARRVTYEQYF
TRBV5-1	.	TRBJ1-1	.	TGCGCCAGCAGCTGGAGTCCCGACAGGAACACTGAAGCTTTCTTT	CASSWSPDRNTEAFF
TRBV2	.	TRBJ2-3	.	TGTGCCAGCAGCCCGGAGATCTCAGATACGCAGTATTTT	CASSPEISDTQYF
TRBV7-9	.	TRBJ2-4	many	TGTGCCAGCAGCTTACAGGCCGTGAGGAACATTCAGTACTTC	CASSLQAVRNIQYF
TRBV5-1	TRBD2	TRBJ2-7	many	TGCGCCAGCAGTCGTGGGACTAGCGACCCCTACGAGCAGTACTTC	CASSRGTSDPYEQYF